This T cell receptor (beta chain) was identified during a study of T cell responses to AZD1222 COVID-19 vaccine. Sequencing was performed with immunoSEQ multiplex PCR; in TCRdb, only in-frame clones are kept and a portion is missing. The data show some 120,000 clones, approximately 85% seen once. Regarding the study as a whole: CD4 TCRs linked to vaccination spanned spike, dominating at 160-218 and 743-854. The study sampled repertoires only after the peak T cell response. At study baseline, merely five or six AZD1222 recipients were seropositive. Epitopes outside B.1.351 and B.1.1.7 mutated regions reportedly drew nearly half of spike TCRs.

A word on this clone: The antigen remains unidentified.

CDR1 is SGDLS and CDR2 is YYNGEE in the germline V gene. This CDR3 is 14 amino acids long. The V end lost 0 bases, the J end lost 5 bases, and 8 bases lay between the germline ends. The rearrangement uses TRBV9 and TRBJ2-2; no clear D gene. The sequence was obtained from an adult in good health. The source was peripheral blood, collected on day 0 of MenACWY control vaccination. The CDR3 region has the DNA TGTGCCAGCAGCGTAGCTGTCGTGACCGGGGAGCTGTTTTTT. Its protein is CASSVAVVTGELFF. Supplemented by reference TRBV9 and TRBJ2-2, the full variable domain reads DSGVTQTPKHLITATGQRVTLRCSPRSGDLSVYWYQQSLDQGLQFLIQYYNGEERAKGNILERFSAQQFPDLHSELNLSSLELGDSALYFCASSVAVVTGELFFGEGSRLTVL.